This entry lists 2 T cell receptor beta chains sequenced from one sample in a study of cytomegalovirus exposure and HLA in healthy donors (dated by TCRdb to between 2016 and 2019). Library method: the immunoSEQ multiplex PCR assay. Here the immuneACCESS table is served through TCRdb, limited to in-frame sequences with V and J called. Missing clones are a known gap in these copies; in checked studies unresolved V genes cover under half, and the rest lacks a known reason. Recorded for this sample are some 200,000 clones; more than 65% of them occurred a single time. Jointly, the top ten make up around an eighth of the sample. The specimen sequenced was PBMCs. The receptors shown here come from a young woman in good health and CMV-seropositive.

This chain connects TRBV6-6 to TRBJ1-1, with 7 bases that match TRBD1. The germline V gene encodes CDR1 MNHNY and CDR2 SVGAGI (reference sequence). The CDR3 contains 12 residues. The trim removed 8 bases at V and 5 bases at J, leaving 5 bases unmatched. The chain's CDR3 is CASGRQGTEAFF. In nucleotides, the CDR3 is TGTGCCAGCGGCAGACAGGGTACTGAAGCTTTCTTT.

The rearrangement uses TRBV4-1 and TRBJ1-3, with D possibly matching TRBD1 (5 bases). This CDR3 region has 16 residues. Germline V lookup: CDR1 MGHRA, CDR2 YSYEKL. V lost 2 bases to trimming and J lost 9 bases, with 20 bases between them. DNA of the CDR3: TGCGCCAGCAGCCAAAGATCTGTCTCCGGGGGGGGCACCATATATTTT. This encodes CASSQRSVSGGGTIYF.